A single sample gave rise to the 24 T cell receptor beta chains below, sequenced in a study of cytomegalovirus exposure and HLA in healthy donors. In the PCR, 60 Vbeta and 13 Jbeta primers were used. The assay was immunoSEQ multiplex PCR, and TCRdb's table has in-frame clones only and misses some. Its table records some 110,000 clones. The sequencing input was PBMCs. The origin of the receptors is a man aged 18 to 29 in good health and CMV-seronegative.

This chain uses TRBV19 with TRBJ2-6, with TRBD1 matching over 7 bases. The V and J ends lost 5 bases and 0 bases, in that order; junction bases with no gene match: 13. The germline V gene encodes CDR1 LNHDA and CDR2 SQIVND (reference sequence). The CDR3 contains 19 residues. The CDR3 DNA reads as TGTGCCAGTAGTCACCTTGGACAGGACCCATACTCTGGGGCCAACGTCCTGACTTTC. This translates into CASSHLGQDPYSGANVLTF.

The chain uses TRBV27 and TRBJ1-2; possibly TRBD1 for D (5 bases). Trimming stripped 3 bases from V and 8 bases from J, with 16 bases between. Germline V gene data show CDR1 as MNHEY and CDR2 as SMNVEV (reference sequence). There are 14 residues in the CDR3. CDR3 protein: CASSFNPPRQGYTF. The CDR3 region has the DNA TGTGCCAGCAGTTTTAACCCCCCGAGACAGGGCTACACCTTC.

The chain employs TRBV7-2 and TRBJ2-1; a weak D match, TRBD2 (7 bases). V lost 10 bases to trimming and J lost 0 bases, with 13 bases between them. In germline, CDR1 is SGHTA, CDR2 FQGNSA. The CDR3 totals 14 residues. Written as DNA, the CDR3 is TGTGCCATCGGGGGCGGGAGCTCCTACAATGAGCAGTTCTTC. It specifies CAIGGGSSYNEQFF.

This rearrangement joins TRBV30 to TRBJ1-5, with TRBD1 identical over 8 bases. The CDR3 is 15 residues long. The J segment lost 0 bases and the V segment lost 4 bases, leaving 5 bases of the junction unmatched. CDR1 and CDR2 from the germline V gene are GTSNPN and SVGIG (reference sequence). CDR3 nucleotide sequence: TGTGCCTGGACGACAGGGGCGGTTAGCAATCAGCCCCAGCATTTT. It yields the protein CAWTTGAVSNQPQHF. The full variable domain, completed using reference TRBV30 and TRBJ1-5, is SQTIHQWPATLVQPVGSPLSLECTVEGTSNPNLYWYRQAAGRGLQLLFYSVGIGQISSEVPQNLSASRPQDRQFILSSKKLLLSDSGFYLCAWTTGAVSNQPQHFGDGTRLSIL.

The gene calls are TRBV5-4 and TRBJ2-2; TRBD1 aligns across 8 bases. There are 14 residues in the CDR3. CDR1 and CDR2 from the germline V gene are SGHNT and YYREEE (reference sequence). With 10 bases clipped from V and 1 base from J, the junction kept 6 bases outside the gene matches. The CDR3 region is CALWGTGNTGELFF. The DNA of the CDR3 is TGTGCCCTCTGGGGGACAGGGAACACCGGGGAGCTGTTTTTT.

The J gene is TRBJ1-4, the V gene TRBV5-1, with TRBD1 matching over 10 bases. The CDR3 extends over 15 amino acids. Germline CDR1 reads SGHRS; CDR2 reads YFSETQ. V dropped 3 bases and J dropped 7; count of bases not matched to a gene: 6. CDR3 region: CASSYTGTGVEKLFF. Here the CDR3 DNA reads TGCGCCAGCAGCTACACCGGGACAGGGGTTGAAAAACTGTTTTTT.

The chain joins TRBV6-1 to TRBJ1-5, with D perhaps TRBD1 (6 bases). Trimming shortened V by 2 bases and J by 4 bases, and 9 bases separated the two germline ends. The CDR3 totals 14 residues. CDR1 is MNHNS and CDR2 is SASEGT in the germline V gene. The CDR3 here is CASSEQGRNQPQHF. The CDR3 DNA reads TGTGCCAGCAGTGAACAGGGGCGAAATCAGCCCCAGCATTTT.

The chain has TRBV19 and TRBJ1-2, with a tentative D call TRBD1 (6 bases). The germline V gene has CDR1 LNHDA and CDR2 SQIVND (reference sequence). CDR3 length: 13 amino acids. Trimming stripped 10 bases from V and 3 bases from J, with 15 bases between. CDR3 loop: CATLGDNYYGYTF. The DNA of the CDR3 is TGTGCCACCCTGGGGGACAACTACTATGGCTACACCTTC.

The J gene is TRBJ1-1, the V gene TRBV15; no clear D gene. CDR1 is LNHNV, CDR2 YYDKDF, per germline (reference sequence). CDR3 length equals 19 residues. Trimming left V 1 base short and J 4 bases short, with 25 bases between. CDR3 region: CATSRAKGRGSSQGTEAFF. The CDR3 DNA reads TGTGCCACCAGCAGAGCGAAAGGGAGAGGATCTAGCCAAGGCACTGAAGCTTTCTTT.

This rearrangement joins TRBV6-5 to TRBJ2-7; 10 bases are shared with TRBD1. The V gene end was trimmed by 2 bases and the J gene end by 5 bases; junction bases not matched to a gene: 3. The CDR3 is made up of 14 amino acids. CDR1 is MNHEY, CDR2 SVGAGI, per germline. CDR3 loop: CASSYGTGAHEQYF. The CDR3 DNA sequence: TGTGCCAGCAGTTACGGGACAGGGGCCCACGAGCAGTACTTC.

The chain combines TRBV6-5 with TRBJ1-1, with D possibly TRBD1 on 6 matching bases. The CDR3 runs 14 residues. V was cut by 8 bases and J by 5 bases, with 18 bases left in between. Germline loops: CDR1 MNHEY, CDR2 SVGAGI. The CDR3 region is CASGLQGRGTEAFF. CDR3 DNA: TGTGCCAGCGGATTACAGGGAAGGGGGACTGAAGCTTTCTTT.

This chain uses TRBV27 with TRBJ2-3; 7 bases fit TRBD2. CDR1 and CDR2 (germline): MNHEY, SMNVEV (reference sequence). V was clipped by 6 bases and J by 2 bases; unmatched bases: 5. CDR3 length: 14 residues. CDR3 loop: CASRTGGYTDTQYF. CDR3 nucleotide sequence: TGTGCCAGCAGGACCGGGGGGTACACAGATACGCAGTATTTT.

CDR3 DNA sequence: TGTGCCAGCAGTTTAAGGATGGGGACAGAACAAGAGACCCAGTACTTC. Translation gives CASSLRMGTEQETQYF. V is TRBV27 and J is TRBJ2-5; 7 bases agree with TRBD1. Germline values: CDR1 MNHEY, CDR2 SMNVEV (reference sequence). Trimming at V came to 2 bases and at J to 2 bases, leaving 8 bases not matched to a gene. The CDR3 extends over 16 amino acids.

The genes are TRBV5-1 and TRBJ1-1; the D is unclear. From germline, CDR1 is SGHRS and CDR2 YFSETQ. CDR3 length: 14 amino acids. Trimming took off 0 bases at V and 0 bases at J, with 6 bases between the two ends. Here the CDR3 DNA reads TGCGCCAGCAGCTTGGACAGTATGAACACTGAAGCTTTCTTT. Protein product: CASSLDSMNTEAFF.

The chain employs TRBV30 and TRBJ1-1; D is possibly TRBD1 (6 bases). CDR3 size: 13 residues. The V end was cut by 0 bases, the J end by 10 bases, with 15 bases between. Germline CDR1 and CDR2: GTSNPN and SVGIG (reference sequence). The CDR3 loop is CAWSVDRRGRAFF. Written as DNA, the CDR3 is TGTGCCTGGAGTGTTGATCGGCGGGGGCGAGCTTTCTTT.

The genes are TRBV27 and TRBJ1-1; 7 bases are shared with TRBD1. Germline V gives CDR1 MNHEY, CDR2 SMNVEV (reference sequence). The CDR3 is 14 amino acids. Unmatched junction bases numbered 4, after V lost 6 bases and J lost 0 bases. As DNA, the CDR3 is TGTGCCAGCAGGGCAGGGGGTCTGAACACTGAAGCTTTCTTT. Its protein product is CASRAGGLNTEAFF.

The genes are TRBV4-1 and TRBJ1-5, with 12 bases fitting TRBD1. The CDR3 sequence is 18 residues long. Germline V lookup: CDR1 MGHRA, CDR2 YSYEKL. The trim removed 1 base at V and 1 base at J, leaving 5 bases unmatched. The CDR3 region has the DNA TGCGCCAGCAGCCAAGGTTCCGGGACAGGGGGCAGCAATCAGCCCCAGCATTTT. As protein: CASSQGSGTGGSNQPQHF.

This chain links TRBV6-5 with TRBJ2-7; TRBD1 matches 8 bases. V was clipped by 4 bases and J by 6 bases; unmatched bases: 5. Germline V gives CDR1 MNHEY, CDR2 SVGAGI. This CDR3 has 13 amino acids. The chain's CDR3 is CASSSDRGREQYF. Written as DNA, the CDR3 is TGTGCCAGCAGTTCCGACAGGGGCCGCGAGCAGTACTTC.

V is TRBV7-9 and J is TRBJ1-2; 7 positions match TRBD1. V trimming: 5 bases; J trimming: 3 bases; junction bases outside the gene matches: 6. The CDR3 runs 14 residues. Germline V gene data show CDR1 as SEHNR and CDR2 as FQNEAQ (reference sequence). In DNA form, the CDR3 reads TGTGCCAGCAGCCTCAAGGGGGCAGACTATGGCTACACCTTC. It codes for CASSLKGADYGYTF.

The V and J genes are TRBV5-1 and TRBJ2-2; the match to TRBD1 covers 9 bases. CDR3 length: 17 amino acids. Germline loops: CDR1 SGHRS, CDR2 YFSETQ. The trim removed 3 bases at V and 4 bases at J, leaving 10 bases unmatched. The CDR3 nucleotides are TGCGCCAGCAGCTGGAACTCCGGGACAGGGATCACCGGGGAGCTGTTTTTT. This sequence encodes CASSWNSGTGITGELFF.

This chain uses TRBV4-2 with TRBJ2-7; D is perhaps TRBD1 (6 bases). The germline V and J ends were trimmed by 0 bases and 5 bases, with 14 bases remaining between them. There are 15 residues in the CDR3. Germline V CDR1 and CDR2: LGHNA, YNFKEQ. This CDR3 reads CASSQDFGRGNEQYF. DNA of the CDR3: TGTGCCAGCAGCCAAGATTTTGGCAGGGGAAACGAGCAGTACTTC.

The chain uses TRBV6-5 and TRBJ2-3; TRBD1 matches 9 bases. This CDR3 is 16 amino acids long. Germline CDR1 reads MNHEY; CDR2 reads SVGAGI. Trimming at V came to 2 bases and at J to 0 bases, leaving 3 bases not matched to a gene. CDR3 sequence: CASSYKTGGSTDTQYF. CDR3 coding DNA: TGTGCCAGCAGTTACAAGACAGGGGGGAGCACAGATACGCAGTATTTT.

The rearrangement links TRBV18 to TRBJ2-3; 9 bases agree with TRBD2. The CDR3 spans 15 residues. Germline CDR1 and CDR2: KGHSH and LQKENI. The V segment lost 2 bases and the J segment 5 bases; nucleotides outside the gene matches: 5. The chain's CDR3 is CASSPSSGIKDTQYF. The CDR3, as DNA: TGTGCCAGCTCACCATCTAGCGGGATTAAAGATACGCAGTATTTT.

The rearrangement links TRBV7-2 to TRBJ1-4; 9 bases align to TRBD1. The CDR3 has 14 residues. V trimming: 4 bases; J trimming: 7 bases; junction bases outside the gene matches: 4. The germline V gene has CDR1 SGHTA and CDR2 FQGNSA. CDR3 coding DNA: TGTGCCAGCAGCTCGGGACAGGGTGGTGAAAAACTGTTTTTT. Protein sequence: CASSSGQGGEKLFF.